The 26 T cell receptor beta chains reported below all come from one sample, sequenced in a study of beta chain features in type 1 diabetes. Every isolated RNA sample was fully reverse transcribed, so sequencing captured expressed TCRB transcripts. Profiled with immunoSEQ multiplex PCR; TCRdb holds only in-frame clones, not every one. The sample records 450,000 or so clones, 10% to 12% being singletons. The sequenced material came from naive CD4+ T cells from blood. The receptors come from a woman aged 18-29 years in good health.

This clone was recorded a few times. J is TRBJ2-2 and V is TRBV15; D may be TRBD2 (6 bases). With 1 base removed from V and 5 bases from J, the gap between germline ends came to 11 bases. The CDR3 contains 15 residues. Germline-derived CDR1 and CDR2 are LNHNV and YYDKDF (reference sequence). The CDR3: CATSRAGVRTGELFF. CDR3 bases: TGTGCCACCAGCAGAGCGGGAGTTCGGACCGGGGAGCTGTTTTTT.

V gene TRBV19 combines with J gene TRBJ1-1; D is unclear. Germline assignment: CDR1 LNHDA and CDR2 SQIVND (reference sequence). The CDR3 loop spans 17 amino acids. Trimming stripped 1 base from V and 1 base from J, with 16 bases between. Here the CDR3 DNA reads TGTGCCAGTAGTATAGCGGTTAGGTCTGGACCGAACACTGAAGCTTTCTTT. As protein: CASSIAVRSGPNTEAFF.

V is TRBV28 and J is TRBJ2-5; D is unresolved. Per germline, CDR1 MDHEN and CDR2 SYDVKM. Trimming stripped 5 bases from V and 5 bases from J, with 18 bases between. CDR3 length: 15 residues. This CDR3 is CASSLRSRNSETQYF. The CDR3 region has the DNA TGTGCCAGCAGTCTGCGATCCCGTAACTCGGAGACCCAGTACTTC.

V is TRBV5-1 and J is TRBJ2-6; D not resolved. This CDR3 region has 16 residues. Germline lookup yields CDR1 SGHRS and CDR2 YFSETQ. Trimming stripped 1 base from V and 6 bases from J, with 14 bases between. CDR3 nucleotide sequence: TGCGCCAGCAGCTTGCAATTACGATCAGTGGCCAACGTCCTGACTTTC. Its translation: CASSLQLRSVANVLTF. The variable domain in full, with the rest retrieved from reference TRBV5-1 and TRBJ2-6, is KAGVTQTPRYLIKTRGQQVTLSCSPISGHRSVSWYQQTPGQGLQFLFEYFSETQRNKGNFPGRFSGRQFSNSRSEMNVSTLELGDSALYLCASSLQLRSVANVLTFGAGSRLTVL.

This clone was counted ten times or more. Sequence at one end of the junction differs from germline and may be a read error. This rearrangement joins TRBV7-9 to TRBJ2-6; tentatively, D is TRBD1 (6 bases). CDR3 length equals 13 residues. In germline, CDR1 is SEHNR, CDR2 FQNEAQ (reference sequence). CDR3 bases: TGTGCCAGCAGTCCCCCAGGGGTCAACGTCCTGACTTTC. Translation gives CASSPPGVNVLTF. Looking up the rest from reference TRBV7-9 and TRBJ2-6 gives the full variable domain: DTGVSQNPRHKITKRGQNVTFRCDPISEHNRLYWYRQTLGQGPEFLTYFQNEAQLEKSRLLSDRFSAERPKGSFSTLEIQRTEQGDSAMYLCASSPPGVNVLTFGAGSRLTVL.

This clone was counted between two and nine times. The rearrangement uses TRBV6-5 and TRBJ2-7, with 7 bases lining up with TRBD2. Germline CDR1 reads MNHEY; CDR2 reads SVGAGI. There are 15 residues in the CDR3. The V gene end was trimmed by 0 bases and the J gene end by 0 bases; junction bases not matched to a gene: 2. The CDR3 DNA follows: TGTGCCAGCAGTTACTCGACGGGAGGCTCCTACGAGCAGTACTTC. Its protein is CASSYSTGGSYEQYF.

The chain joins TRBV4-1 to TRBJ2-3; 8 bases align to TRBD2. V lost 1 base, J lost 5 bases, and 5 bases stayed unmatched. The CDR3 length is 15 residues. Germline V gene sequence: CDR1 MGHRA, CDR2 YSYEKL. Written as DNA, the CDR3 is TGCGCCAGCAGCCAAGTCGAGCGGGGGAAAGATACGCAGTATTTT. Protein: CASSQVERGKDTQYF.

In regard to this clone: One end of the junction is discordant with germline, which a read error may explain. The chain is built from TRBV9 and TRBJ2-3, with 11 bases that match TRBD2. Germline V CDR1 and CDR2: SGDLS, YYNGEE. This CDR3 is 15 amino acids long. CDR3 DNA: TGTGCCAGCAGTGTAGCGGGAGGGCGGCCAGATACGCAGTATTTT. Residues: CASSVAGGRPDTQYF.

J is TRBJ2-3 and V is TRBV5-4, with D possibly called TRBD1 or TRBD2 (5 bases each). Per the germline V gene, CDR1 is SGHNT and CDR2 is YYREEE (reference sequence). The CDR3 has 15 amino acids. The germline V and J ends were trimmed by 4 bases and 0 bases, with 12 bases remaining between them. The CDR3 here is CASSRGGLSTDTQYF. CDR3 coding DNA: TGTGCCAGCAGCCGGGGCGGGTTAAGCACAGATACGCAGTATTTT.

V is TRBV2 and J is TRBJ2-1; D unclear. The CDR3 covers 14 residues. Trimming shortened V by 7 bases and J by 1 base, and 11 bases separated the two germline ends. The germline V gene has CDR1 SNHLY and CDR2 FYNNEI. The CDR3 protein is CASTADGSYNEQFF. DNA for the CDR3: TGTGCCAGCACTGCGGACGGGTCCTACAATGAGCAGTTCTTC.

This chain links TRBV5-1 with TRBJ2-3; D is perhaps TRBD1 (5 bases). Germline V gene lookup returns CDR1 SGHRS and CDR2 YFSETQ. CDR3 length: 14 residues. V was cut by 0 bases and J by 9 bases, with 14 bases left in between. The CDR3 coding sequence is TGCGCCAGCAGCTTGGAAGAACTTGGGGCAACGCAGTATTTT. Amino acids: CASSLEELGATQYF.

V gene TRBV7-2 combines with J gene TRBJ2-7, with D uncertain. The CDR3 extends over 16 amino acids. CDR1 and CDR2 from the germline V gene are SGHTA and FQGNSA. Deletions cut 1 base from V and 1 base from J, with 14 bases between. For the CDR3, the DNA is TGTGCCAGCAGCTTAGAGGTCGGGTTACCATCCTACGAGCAGTACTTC. Amino acids: CASSLEVGLPSYEQYF.

In this sample, this clone turned up a few times. V usage is TRBV2 and J usage is TRBJ2-7, with D perhaps matching TRBD1 or TRBD2 (5 bases each). V lost 6 bases and J lost 6, with 18 bases in between. CDR3 size: 14 residues. The V gene's germline CDR1 is SNHLY and CDR2 FYNNEI. The CDR3 reads CASSLWGSAGEQYF. CDR3 DNA sequence: TGTGCCAGCAGCTTATGGGGGTCCGCGGGCGAGCAGTACTTC. Using reference TRBV2 and TRBJ2-7 for the parts outside the CDR3, the full variable domain is EPEVTQTPSHQVTQMGQEVILRCVPISNHLYFYWYRQILGQKVEFLVSFYNNEISEKSEIFDDQFSVERPDGSNFTLKIRSTKLEDSAMYFCASSLWGSAGEQYFGPGTRLTVT.

This chain links TRBV29-1 with TRBJ1-5; D is undetermined. Deletions cut 4 bases from V and 6 bases from J, with 10 bases between. Germline loops: CDR1 SQVTM, CDR2 ANQGSEA. CDR3 length equals 12 residues. The CDR3 sequence is CSVGEGSQPQHF. Written as DNA, the CDR3 is TGCAGCGTTGGGGAGGGTTCTCAGCCCCAGCATTTT.

With regard to this clone: The same CDR3 arises from other DNA sequences in this sample as well. This chain uses TRBV9 with TRBJ2-2, with 8 bases aligning to TRBD2. The CDR3 is 14 amino acids. Per germline, CDR1 SGDLS and CDR2 YYNGEE. With 2 bases clipped from V and 4 bases from J, the junction kept 1 base outside the gene matches. The DNA for the CDR3 is TGTGCCAGCAGCGTTAGCGGGACCACCGGGGAGCTGTTTTTT. This sequence encodes CASSVSGTTGELFF. Complete variable domain (other parts from reference TRBV9 and TRBJ2-2): DSGVTQTPKHLITATGQRVTLRCSPRSGDLSVYWYQQSLDQGLQFLIQYYNGEERAKGNILERFSAQQFPDLHSELNLSSLELGDSALYFCASSVSGTTGELFFGEGSRLTVL.

The chain couples TRBV6-1 to TRBJ2-1; tentative D call: TRBD1 (5 bases). The V and J ends lost 3 bases and 14 bases respectively, with 17 bases between them. From germline, CDR1 is MNHNS and CDR2 SASEGT. The CDR3 covers 13 residues. CDR3 region: CASSEGRAFKKFF. CDR3 nucleotide sequence: TGTGCCAGCAGTGAGGGCAGGGCCTTTAAGAAGTTCTTC.

This clone was seen a handful of times. The rearrangement links TRBV5-4 to TRBJ2-3, with D unclear. There are 16 residues in the CDR3. The V and J ends lost 0 bases and 0 bases respectively, with 11 bases between them. Per germline, CDR1 SGHNT and CDR2 YYREEE (reference sequence). CDR3 amino acids: CASSLAGFSSTDTQYF. For the CDR3, the DNA is TGTGCCAGCAGCTTGGCAGGTTTCTCCAGCACAGATACGCAGTATTTT.

The chain recombines TRBV6-5 with TRBJ1-6; tentatively, D is TRBD1 (6 bases). The CDR3 has 15 residues. In germline, CDR1 is MNHEY, CDR2 SVGAGI. Trimming removed 0 bases from V and 9 bases from J, with 12 bases in between. The CDR3 loop is CASSYSYQQGSPLHF. For the CDR3, the DNA is TGTGCCAGCAGTTACTCTTATCAACAGGGTTCACCCCTCCACTTT.

This clone was seen a few times. V gene TRBV2 combines with J gene TRBJ2-5; D is uncertain. The CDR3 loop spans 11 amino acids. CDR1 and CDR2 (germline): SNHLY, FYNNEI. The ends were cut back, 2 bases at V and 5 bases at J, with 3 bases in the middle. The CDR3 reads CASSEMETQYF. The CDR3 region has the DNA TGTGCCAGCAGTGAAATGGAGACCCAGTACTTC. The full variable domain, completed using reference TRBV2 and TRBJ2-5, is EPEVTQTPSHQVTQMGQEVILRCVPISNHLYFYWYRQILGQKVEFLVSFYNNEISEKSEIFDDQFSVERPDGSNFTLKIRSTKLEDSAMYFCASSEMETQYFGPGTRLLVL.

The chain links TRBV27 to TRBJ1-2; perhaps TRBD1 as D (5 bases). The CDR3 spans 16 residues. The V end was cut by 6 bases, the J end by 4 bases, with 21 bases between. CDR1 MNHEY and CDR2 SMNVEV come from the germline V gene (reference sequence). Written as DNA, the CDR3 is TGTGCCAGCAGGCCGGGGGACCGCGATCCCCTCTATGGCTACACCTTC. Its translation is CASRPGDRDPLYGYTF.

This chain connects TRBV18 to TRBJ1-6, with 11 bases matching TRBD1. CDR1 is KGHSH and CDR2 is LQKENI in the germline V gene. J gave up 7 bases and V 4 bases, and 3 bases lay outside the gene matches. This CDR3 region has 15 residues. The CDR3 loop is CASSQGTGGNSPLHF. CDR3 nucleotide sequence: TGTGCCAGCTCACAGGGGACAGGGGGAAATTCACCCCTCCACTTT.

This clone was observed a few times. This CDR3 is CASSSRGARYEQYV. The CDR3 nucleotides are TGTGCCAGCAGTTCCCGTGGTGCACGGTACGAGCAGTACGTC. V is TRBV6-6 and J is TRBJ2-7; D is uncertain. Trimming left V 4 bases short and J 4 bases short, with 14 bases between. Germline V lookup: CDR1 MNHNY, CDR2 SVGAGI (reference sequence). This CDR3 region has 14 residues.

This clone was detected only once. The CDR3 loop is CATSYRGLNTEAFF. CDR3 coding DNA: TGTGCCACGTCATACAGGGGGCTGAACACTGAAGCTTTCTTT. The chain employs TRBV2 and TRBJ1-1; 9 nucleotides align to TRBD1. V shed 10 bases, J shed 0 bases, and the junction held 6 bases outside the gene matches. In germline, CDR1 is SNHLY, CDR2 FYNNEI. The CDR3 has 14 residues.

This chain uses TRBV7-8 with TRBJ2-1, with D maybe TRBD2 (6 bases). V lost 4 bases and J lost 7, with 20 bases in between. CDR3 size: 16 residues. Germline V CDR1 and CDR2: SGHVS, FQNEAQ. As DNA, the CDR3 is TGTGCCAGCAGCTCCTATATTATGGGGACTGAGAATGAGCAGTTCTTC. Protein: CASSSYIMGTENEQFF. Using reference TRBV7-8 and TRBJ2-1 for the parts outside the CDR3, the full variable domain is GAGVSQSPRYKVAKRGQDVALRCDPISGHVSLFWYQQALGQGPEFLTYFQNEAQLDKSGLPSDRFFAERPEGSVSTLKIQRTQQEDSAVYLCASSSYIMGTENEQFFGPGTRLTVL.

This clone was observed a few times. The DNA of the CDR3 is TGTGCCAGCAGCTTAGCGACAGGGACAGGGGAGCAGTTCTTC. The encoded protein is CASSLATGTGEQFF. The chain has TRBV7-2 and TRBJ2-1; 9 nucleotides match TRBD1. Germline V gene lookup returns CDR1 SGHTA and CDR2 FQGNSA. V trimming: 0 bases; J trimming: 10 bases; junction bases outside the gene matches: 4. CDR3 length: 14 residues.

This clone was detected a few times. The V call is TRBV7-9, the J call TRBJ2-4; D possibly matches TRBD1 or TRBD2 (5 bases each). This CDR3 contains 15 residues. Germline loops: CDR1 SEHNR, CDR2 FQNEAQ (reference sequence). V was clipped by 4 bases and J by 1 base, with 11 bases between them. CDR3 sequence: CASSSTRDAKNIQYF. The CDR3 bases are TGTGCCAGCAGCTCGACCCGGGACGCCAAAAACATTCAGTACTTC.